Each of the 2 T cell receptor beta chains below was sequenced from the same sample in a study of response to subunit inactivated influenza vaccine. TCRdb redid the calling of the RT-PCR reads with MiXCR, one entry per CDR3 protein. The repertoire holds about half a million distinct CDR3 sequences, with around 8% as singletons. The sequencing here drew on PBMCs from blood, taken less than 30 months after vaccination. These receptors originate from a man between 50 and 69 years old who received an inactivated influenza vaccine.

The chain has TRBV5-1 and TRBJ1-1, with D perhaps TRBD1 (5 bases). The CDR3 length is 15 residues. V shed 4 bases and J shed 3 bases, with 16 bases lying between them. Germline V gene lookup returns CDR1 SGHRS and CDR2 YFSETQ. The CDR3, as DNA: TGCGCCAGCAGCCCCCGGGCCTGGGGGGACACTGAAGCTTTCTTT. Protein sequence: CASSPRAWGDTEAFF.

This clonotype was detected ten times or more. The rearrangement links TRBV10-3 to TRBJ2-3; 10 bases align to TRBD2. Germline CDR1 is ENHRY and CDR2 is SYGVKD. V was pared by 4 bases and J by 0 bases, with 19 bases of the junction left unmatched. The CDR3 length is 21 residues. CDR3 amino acids: CAISVLYTTSGDSSSTDTQYF. The CDR3, as DNA: TGTGCCATCAGTGTACTATATACAACTAGCGGGGATTCCTCTAGCACAGATACGCAGTATTTT.